The rows below give T cell receptor beta chains drawn from one sample of a study of radiotherapy plus CTLA-4 blockade in lung cancer. Clones were read by immunoSEQ multiplex PCR, and TCRdb kept only the in-frame ones, dropping some. The sample shows 65,000 to 95,000 clones, approximately 86% of them seen only once. This specimen consisted of peripheral blood, obtained from a patient treated with radiotherapy plus ipilimumab. These receptors were obtained from a human donor with non-small cell lung cancer who had stable disease on radiotherapy plus ipilimumab. Each CDR3 is given with its conserved first and last residue. The order of the fields is J gene, clone size, D gene, V gene, CDR3 protein, CDR3 DNA. The D gene is left open where the match is weak. Rows give clone size only sometimes, using once, few, many, or a class for an expanded clone.

j_call: TRBJ2-1; clone_size: .; d_call: TRBD1; v_call: TRBV6-5; cdr3_aa: CAIRDRYNEQFF; cdr3_nt: TGTGCCATCCGGGACAGATACAATGAGCAGTTCTTC
j_call: TRBJ2-1; clone_size: .; d_call: .; v_call: TRBV28; cdr3_aa: CASSSSGVRDNEQFF; cdr3_nt: TGTGCCAGCAGCTCCTCTGGGGTCCGGGACAATGAGCAGTTCTTC
j_call: TRBJ2-2; clone_size: few; d_call: .; v_call: TRBV7-6; cdr3_aa: CASSLNRETGELFF; cdr3_nt: TGTGCCAGCAGCTTAAATAGGGAGACCGGGGAGCTGTTTTTT
j_call: TRBJ2-6; clone_size: .; d_call: .; v_call: TRBV5-1; cdr3_aa: CASSLSGANVLTF; cdr3_nt: TGCGCCAGCAGCTTGTCTGGGGCCAACGTCCTGACTTTC
j_call: TRBJ2-5; clone_size: .; d_call: TRBD2; v_call: TRBV11-2; cdr3_aa: CASSPVGGGRTPETQYF; cdr3_nt: TGTGCCAGCAGCCCTGTCGGGGGCGGGAGGACCCCAGAGACCCAGTACTTC
j_call: TRBJ2-2; clone_size: .; d_call: .; v_call: TRBV7-6; cdr3_aa: CASSFWQGELFF; cdr3_nt: TGTGCCAGCAGCTTTTGGCAGGGTGAGCTGTTTTTT
j_call: TRBJ2-7; clone_size: .; d_call: .; v_call: TRBV11-2; cdr3_aa: CASSLSLAPEQYF; cdr3_nt: TGTGCCAGCAGCCTCTCCCTAGCGCCCGAGCAGTACTTC
j_call: TRBJ1-6; clone_size: .; d_call: .; v_call: TRBV6-5; cdr3_aa: CASSYSTDNSPLHF; cdr3_nt: TGTGCCAGCAGTTACTCGACAGACAATTCACCCCTCCACTTT
j_call: TRBJ1-1; clone_size: .; d_call: .; v_call: TRBV10-3; cdr3_aa: CAISESGTPNTKAFF; cdr3_nt: TGTGCCATCAGTGAGTCAGGGACTCCTAACACTAAAGCTTTCTTT
j_call: TRBJ2-2; clone_size: once; d_call: TRBD2; v_call: TRBV7-7; cdr3_aa: CASSEAGGQVTGELFF; cdr3_nt: TGTGCCAGCAGCGAGGCGGGGGGGCAAGTCACCGGGGAGCTGTTTTTT
j_call: TRBJ2-2; clone_size: once; d_call: .; v_call: TRBV19; cdr3_aa: CASSTSPRELFF; cdr3_nt: TGTGCCAGTAGTACGTCCCCGAGAGAGCTGTTTTTT
j_call: TRBJ2-2; clone_size: .; d_call: .; v_call: TRBV5-6; cdr3_aa: CASSLTPANTGELFF; cdr3_nt: TGTGCCAGCAGCTTGACACCCGCGAACACCGGGGAGCTGTTTTTT
j_call: TRBJ1-1; clone_size: few; d_call: .; v_call: TRBV2; cdr3_aa: CASTNPNTEAFF; cdr3_nt: TGTGCCAGCACTAACCCGAACACTGAAGCTTTCTTT
j_call: TRBJ2-7; clone_size: .; d_call: .; v_call: TRBV9; cdr3_aa: CASSVEVRPTGLHEQYF; cdr3_nt: TGTGCCAGCAGCGTGGAGGTACGTCCGACAGGTTTGCACGAGCAGTACTTC
j_call: TRBJ2-7; clone_size: .; d_call: TRBD2; v_call: TRBV7-2; cdr3_aa: CASSPRLAGAAYEQYF; cdr3_nt: TGTGCCAGCAGCCCCAGACTAGCGGGGGCCGCCTACGAGCAGTACTTC
j_call: TRBJ1-3; clone_size: .; d_call: .; v_call: TRBV30; cdr3_aa: CAWSVAGGGSGNTIYF; cdr3_nt: TGTGCCTGGAGTGTCGCAGGTGGAGGCTCTGGAAACACCATATATTTT
j_call: TRBJ2-5; clone_size: .; d_call: .; v_call: TRBV6-6; cdr3_aa: CASSPSRVSIETQYF; cdr3_nt: TGTGCCAGCAGTCCTTCCAGGGTCAGCATAGAGACCCAGTACTTC
j_call: TRBJ2-7; clone_size: .; d_call: TRBD2; v_call: TRBV5-4; cdr3_aa: CASRIGGSGTGGSYEQYF; cdr3_nt: TGTGCCAGCAGGATAGGGGGTAGCGGGACCGGGGGCTCCTACGAGCAGTACTTC
j_call: TRBJ2-7; clone_size: .; d_call: TRBD1; v_call: TRBV18; cdr3_aa: CASSSRDRSYEQYF; cdr3_nt: TGTGCCAGCTCATCCCGGGACAGGAGTTACGAGCAGTACTTC
j_call: TRBJ1-5; clone_size: .; d_call: .; v_call: TRBV6-1; cdr3_aa: CASSGLLSNQPQHF; cdr3_nt: TGTGCCAGCAGTGGTTTGTTAAGCAATCAGCCCCAGCATTTT
j_call: TRBJ2-3; clone_size: .; d_call: .; v_call: TRBV30; cdr3_aa: CAWRTVGQGSTQYF; cdr3_nt: TGTGCCTGGCGTACTGTGGGCCAAGGCAGTACGCAGTATTTT
j_call: TRBJ2-5; clone_size: .; d_call: .; v_call: TRBV5-8; cdr3_aa: CASSSGNYLGETQYF; cdr3_nt: TGTGCCAGCAGCTCTGGGAATTATCTTGGGGAGACCCAGTACTTC
j_call: TRBJ2-7; clone_size: .; d_call: TRBD2; v_call: TRBV18; cdr3_aa: CASSETSGGAGEQYF; cdr3_nt: TGTGCCAGCTCAGAGACTAGCGGGGGGGCCGGCGAGCAGTACTTC